This T cell receptor (beta chain) was found in a study of cytomegalovirus exposure and HLA in healthy donors. The germline V gene encodes CDR1 SGHVS and CDR2 FNYEAQ. This CDR3 has 14 amino acids. With V trimmed by 5 bases and J by 5 bases, 4 bases remained unmatched. Only a few counts were recorded for this clone. The PCR employed 60 Vbeta primers together with 13 Jbeta primers. The data were produced by immunoSEQ multiplex PCR, yet TCRdb's version contains in-frame clones alone and is incomplete. Of more than 150,000 clones in the sample, around 80% are singletons; the top ten hold 2.5%. This chain joins TRBV7-6 and TRBJ1-1, with 11 bases aligning to TRBD1. The TCR sequence derives from a woman in her twenties or thirties in good health and CMV-seropositive. Sequencing used PBMCs. CDR3 nucleotide sequence: TGTGCCAGCAGCCCGGACAGGGGGCTTACTGAAGCTTTCTTT. Residues: CASSPDRGLTEAFF.